This record concerns one T cell receptor (beta chain) sequence. Its target is unknown. An equimolar mix of two oligonucleotides served as the beta constant-region primer for TRBC1 and TRBC2. Four rounds of PCR amplified the ligated cDNA using nested alpha and beta constant-region primers plus SP2. TCRdb itself ran the UMI-ligation and nested PCR reads through MiXCR, one entry per CDR3 protein. The sample consists of over 110,000 distinct CDR3 sequences, 15% to 25% of them appearing once. Trimming took 0 bases from V and 6 from J; bases not matched to a gene: 9. The CDR3 covers 16 residues. Germline V CDR1 and CDR2: SGHKS, YYEKEE (reference sequence). These data come from a study of naive and memory T cell subsets. Study results and caveats: A few larger clonotypes appeared in naive repertoires, especially CD8, possibly memory cells re-expressing CD45RA.

This sequence originates from a human donor in good health. Source material: naive CD8+ T cells from blood. This sequence joins TRBV5-5 and TRBJ1-5, with 7 bases that match TRBD1. CDR3 residues: CASSLVETGSFQPQHF. CDR3 sequence (DNA): TGTGCCAGCAGCTTGGTTGAGACAGGGAGTTTTCAGCCCCAGCATTTT.